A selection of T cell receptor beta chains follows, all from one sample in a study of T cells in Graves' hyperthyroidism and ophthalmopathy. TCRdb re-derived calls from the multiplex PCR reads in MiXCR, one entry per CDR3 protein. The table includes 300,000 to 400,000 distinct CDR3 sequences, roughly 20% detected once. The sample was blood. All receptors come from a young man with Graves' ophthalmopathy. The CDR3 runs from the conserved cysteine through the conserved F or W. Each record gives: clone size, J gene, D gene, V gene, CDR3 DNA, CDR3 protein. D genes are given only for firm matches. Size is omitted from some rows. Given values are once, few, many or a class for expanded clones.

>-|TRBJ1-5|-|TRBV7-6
TGTGCCAGCAGCTTAGGGCAGGCTTATAGCAATCAGCCCCAGCATTTT
CASSLGQAYSNQPQHF
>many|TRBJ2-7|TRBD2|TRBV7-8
TGTGCCAGCAGGCCCATTCGACTAGCCGACGAGCAGTACTTC
CASRPIRLADEQYF
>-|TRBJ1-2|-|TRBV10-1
TGCGCCAGCAGCCGGGCCTTAAACTATGGCTACACCTTC
CASSRALNYGYTF
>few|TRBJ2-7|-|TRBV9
TGTGCCAGCAGCGTAGGAAACGCGGCCTACGAGCAGTACTTC
CASSVGNAAYEQYF
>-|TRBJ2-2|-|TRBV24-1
TGTGCCACCAGTGAACCCGGTGTAGGACTCACCGGGGAGCTGTTTTTT
CATSEPGVGLTGELFF
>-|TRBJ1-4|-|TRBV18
TGTGCCAGCTCAAGGGCAACTAATGAAAAACTGTTTTTT
CASSRATNEKLFF
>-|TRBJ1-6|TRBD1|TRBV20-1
TGCAGTGGCGATTCGGGACAGCCAAATTCACCCCTCCACTTT
CSGDSGQPNSPLHF
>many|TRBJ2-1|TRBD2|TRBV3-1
TGTGCCAGCAGCCAAGTACGGGGGGATGAGCAGTTCTTC
CASSQVRGDEQFF
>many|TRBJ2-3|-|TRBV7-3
TGTGCCAGCAGCTTAACGTACGGCACAGATACGCAGTATTTT
CASSLTYGTDTQYF
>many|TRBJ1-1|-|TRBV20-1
TGCAGTGCTAGAGAAGAGACGGTAGCGGTAACTGAAGCTTTCTTT
CSAREETVAVTEAFF
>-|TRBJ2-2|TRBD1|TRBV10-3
TGTGCCACCTCGGGACAGAGAACGAACACCGGGGAGCTGTTTTTT
CATSGQRTNTGELFF
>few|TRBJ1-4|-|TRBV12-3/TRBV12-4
TGTGCCAGCAGAAGGACCGCCAATAATGAAAAACTGTTTTTT
CASRRTANNEKLFF
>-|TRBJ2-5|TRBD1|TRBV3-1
TGTGCCAGCAACCAAGGACAGGGTGAGGCAGAGACCCAGTACTTC
CASNQGQGEAETQYF
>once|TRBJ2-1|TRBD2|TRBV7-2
TGTGCCAGCAGCCCATCAATCCCGGGACTAGCGGGAGTATTCTGGGAGCAGTTCTTC
CASSPSIPGLAGVFWEQFF
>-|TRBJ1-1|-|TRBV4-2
TGTGCCAGCAGCCGGGAACAGGGAGTTGGGACTGAAGCTTTCTTT
CASSREQGVGTEAFF
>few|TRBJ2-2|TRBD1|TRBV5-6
TGTGCCAGCAGCGGGACCGGGACAGTAAACACCGGGGAGCTGTTTTTT
CASSGTGTVNTGELFF
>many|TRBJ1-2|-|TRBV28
TGTGCCAGCAGTCCTCACGACCGGTATGGCTACACCTTC
CASSPHDRYGYTF
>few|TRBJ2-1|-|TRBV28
TGTGCCAGCACCGAACAGGGAAAAGAGCAGTTCTTC
CASTEQGKEQFF
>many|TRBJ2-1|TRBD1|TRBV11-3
TGTGCCAGCAGCTTAGAACAGGGGGCACAGCAGTTCTTC
CASSLEQGAQQFF
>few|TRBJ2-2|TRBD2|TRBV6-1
TGTGCCAGCAGTGAACTAAGGACTAGCGGGGGGGCTCGGGAGCTGTTTTTT
CASSELRTSGGARELFF
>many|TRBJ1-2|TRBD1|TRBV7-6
TGTGCCAGCAGCATCCAGGGGGACTATGGCTACACCTTC
CASSIQGDYGYTF
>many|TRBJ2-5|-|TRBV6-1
TGTGCCTCCCGGGGCGGTGGGACCCAGTACTTC
CASRGGGTQYF
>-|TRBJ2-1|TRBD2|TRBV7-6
TGTGCCAGCAGCAAGACTAGCGGGGGGGCCCTTTTTAGCTCCTACAATGAGCAGTTCTTC
CASSKTSGGALFSSYNEQFF
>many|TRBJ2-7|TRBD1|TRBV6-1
TGTGCCAGCAGTCCTCCTCCGGACAGGGGGGGCGAGCAGTACTTC
CASSPPPDRGGEQYF
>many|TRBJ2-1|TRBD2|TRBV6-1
TGTGCCAGCAGTGAATCGGGGGGGGGGGCATACAATGAGCAGTTCTTC
CASSESGGGAYNEQFF
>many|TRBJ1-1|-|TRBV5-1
TGCGCCAGCAGCCCTTCGCGGCCTTTGAACACTGAAGCTTTCTTT
CASSPSRPLNTEAFF
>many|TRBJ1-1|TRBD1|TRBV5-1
TGCGCCAGCATCCGGGGGGCAGGGGGCCGGAACACTGAAGCTTTCTTT
CASIRGAGGRNTEAFF
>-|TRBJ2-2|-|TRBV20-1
TGCAGTGCTAACCTAAATCGGGGGCCGAATGACGACGGGGAGCTGTTTTTT
CSANLNRGPNDDGELFF
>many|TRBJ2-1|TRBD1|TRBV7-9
TGTGCCAGCAGCTTACCGGGACAGTCCTACAATGAGCAGTTCTTC
CASSLPGQSYNEQFF
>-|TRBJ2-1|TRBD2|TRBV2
TGTGCCAGCACCGGGACTAGCGGGGGGGCCCTTTTTAGCTCCTACAATGAGCAGTTCTTC
CASTGTSGGALFSSYNEQFF
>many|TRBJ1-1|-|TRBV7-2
TGTGCCAGCAGCTCCTGGGGCCTGCAGAATGAAGCTTTCTTT
CASSSWGLQNEAFF
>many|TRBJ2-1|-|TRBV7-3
TGTGCCAGCAGCCTCTGGGGGGGGGCCTCCTACAATGAGCAGTTCTTC
CASSLWGGASYNEQFF
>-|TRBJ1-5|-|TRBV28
TGTGCCAGCAGTCTAGGGAGGGAGCGGCCCCAGCATTTT
CASSLGRERPQHF
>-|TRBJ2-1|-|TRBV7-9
TGTGCCAGCAGTGTGCGGGTCTACAATGAGCAGTTCTTC
CASSVRVYNEQFF
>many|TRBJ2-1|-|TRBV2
TGTGCCAGCATGAGGGGGGACAAGAAGAACAATGAGCAGTTCTTC
CASMRGDKKNNEQFF
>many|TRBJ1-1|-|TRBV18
TGTGCCAGCTCACCAGAGAATTCTGAAGCTTTCTTT
CASSPENSEAFF
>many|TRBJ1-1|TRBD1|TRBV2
TGTGCCAGCAGTGGGGGACAGGGGGGGAACACTGAAGCTTTCTTT
CASSGGQGGNTEAFF
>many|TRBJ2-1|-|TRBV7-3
TGTGCCAGCAGCTTAACCCGGGGGCACAATGAGCAGTTCTTC
CASSLTRGHNEQFF
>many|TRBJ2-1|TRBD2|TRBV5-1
TGCGCCAGCAGCTTGCCTAGCGGGGGGGACAATGAGCAGTTCTTC
CASSLPSGGDNEQFF
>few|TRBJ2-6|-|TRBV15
TGTGCCACCAGCAGGGGTGGGGGCCCGACTGGGGCCAACGTCCTGACTTTC
CATSRGGGPTGANVLTF
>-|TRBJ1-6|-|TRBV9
TGTGCCGGCAGCGTAGAGGGTCGTTCACCCCTCCACTTT
CAGSVEGRSPLHF